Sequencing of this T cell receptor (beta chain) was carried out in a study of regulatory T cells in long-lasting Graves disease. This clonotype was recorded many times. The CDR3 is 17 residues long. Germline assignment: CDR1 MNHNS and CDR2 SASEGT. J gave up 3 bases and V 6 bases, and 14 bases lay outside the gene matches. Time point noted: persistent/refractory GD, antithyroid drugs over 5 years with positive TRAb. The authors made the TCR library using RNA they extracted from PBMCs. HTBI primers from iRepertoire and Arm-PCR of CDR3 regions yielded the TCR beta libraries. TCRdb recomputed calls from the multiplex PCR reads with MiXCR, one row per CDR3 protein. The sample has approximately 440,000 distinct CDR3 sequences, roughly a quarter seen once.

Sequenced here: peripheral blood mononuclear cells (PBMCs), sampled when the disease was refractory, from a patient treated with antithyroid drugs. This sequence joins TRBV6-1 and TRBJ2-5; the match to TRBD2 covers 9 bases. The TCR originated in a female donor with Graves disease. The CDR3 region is CASRGRAGGRFKETQYF. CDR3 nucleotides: TGTGCCAGCAGAGGGCGAGCGGGAGGTCGCTTCAAAGAGACCCAGTACTTC.